Listed below are T cell receptor beta chains from one sample, sequenced in a study of T-cell memory formation after mild COVID-19. One entry per CDR3 protein, called by TCRdb with MiXCR from the 5' RACE reads. The sample shows 65,000 to 90,000 distinct CDR3 sequences, around 14% of them seen only once. Sequencing was carried out using PBMCs or a T cell subset sorted from them (not recorded which). These receptor sequences come from an adult woman who had mild COVID-19 (a few samples of this study predate the infection). Cell type and time point are not known. Each CDR3 is given with its conserved first and last residue. A D gene is named only where the DNA matches it firmly. Expanded clones are given a class, and other clones once, few, many or no size at all.

TRBJ2-1 TRBV7-9 . . CASSINYNEQFF TGTGCCAGCAGCATCAACTACAATGAGCAGTTCTTC
TRBJ2-7 TRBV12-3/TRBV12-4 TRBD1 few CASSFEGALSYEQYF TGTGCCAGCAGTTTCGAGGGGGCTCTATCCTACGAGCAGTACTTC
TRBJ2-1 TRBV7-3 TRBD1 . CASSLLNTGDNEQFF TGTGCCAGCAGCTTACTAAATACAGGGGACAATGAGCAGTTCTTC
TRBJ2-6 TRBV4-3 . many CASSQDPAAGANVLTF TGCGCCAGCAGCCAAGATCCGGCAGCTGGGGCCAACGTCCTGACTTTC
TRBJ2-5 TRBV11-2 TRBD1 . CASSLGGWTGQETQYF TGTGCCAGCAGCTTAGGGGGATGGACAGGGCAAGAGACCCAGTACTTC
TRBJ2-3 TRBV9 TRBD2 few CASSVPSGGAKDTQYF TGTGCCAGCAGCGTCCCCAGCGGGGGGGCCAAAGATACGCAGTATTTT
TRBJ2-7 TRBV6-6 TRBD1 many CASSYSWDRDYYEQYF TGTGCCAGCAGTTACTCTTGGGACAGGGACTACTACGAGCAGTACTTC
TRBJ2-7 TRBV4-1 . few CASSQVKGAYEQYF TGCGCCAGCAGCCAAGTAAAGGGGGCCTACGAGCAGTACTTC
TRBJ2-1 TRBV20-1 TRBD2 . CSAEAGGRYNEQFF TGCAGTGCCGAGGCGGGGGGGAGGTACAATGAGCAGTTCTTC
TRBJ2-3 TRBV9 . few CASSVSSDTQYF TGTGCCAGCAGCGTCTCGTCAGATACGCAGTATTTT
TRBJ2-1 TRBV3-1 TRBD2 few CASSSRLAGDGEQFF TGTGCCAGCAGCTCGAGACTAGCGGGAGATGGTGAGCAGTTCTTC
TRBJ2-7 TRBV20-1 . . CSARVAGTGTYEQYF TGCAGTGCTAGAGTTGCGGGTACCGGAACCTACGAGCAGTACTTC
TRBJ1-2 TRBV10-3 TRBD1 . CAISELPGQGLTNYGYTF TGTGCCATCAGTGAACTCCCGGGACAGGGGCTCACTAACTATGGCTACACCTTC
TRBJ1-4 TRBV2 . . CASSEQLTGPSGEKLFF TGTGCCAGCAGTGAACAGCTAACGGGCCCCTCAGGGGAAAAACTGTTTTTT
TRBJ1-1 TRBV27 . . CASSFLAGENTEAFF TGTGCCAGCAGTTTTCTCGCAGGGGAGAACACTGAAGCTTTCTTT
TRBJ2-5 TRBV19 TRBD1 . CASSPKGTGGTQYF TGTGCCAGTAGCCCGAAAGGGACAGGGGGGACCCAGTACTTC
TRBJ2-5 TRBV20-1 TRBD2 few CSARVPSGGPIETQYF TGCAGTGCTAGAGTACCTAGCGGGGGTCCAATAGAGACCCAGTACTTC
TRBJ2-5 TRBV24-1 . few CATSDLQSGVETQYF TGTGCCACCAGTGATTTGCAAAGTGGGGTAGAGACCCAGTACTTC
TRBJ1-1 TRBV7-8 TRBD1 few CASSSDRVLMNTEAFF TGTGCCAGCAGCTCAGACAGGGTACTCATGAACACTGAAGCTTTCTTT
TRBJ2-2 TRBV10-2 TRBD2 few CASSDRLAGGTGELFF TGCGCCAGCAGTGACCGACTAGCGGGCGGCACCGGGGAGCTGTTTTTT
TRBJ1-5 TRBV6-5 . . CASSKGYSNQPQHF TGTGCCAGCAGTAAGGGGTATAGCAATCAGCCCCAGCATTTT
TRBJ1-1 TRBV20-1 TRBD1 . CSAREGTVLNTEAFF TGCAGTGCCCGGGAGGGGACAGTACTGAACACTGAAGCTTTCTTT
TRBJ2-6 TRBV29-1 TRBD1 few CSVQTTVQGAASGANVLTF TGCAGCGTGCAGACTACGGTACAGGGGGCTGCTTCTGGGGCCAACGTCCTGACTTTC
TRBJ2-1 TRBV13 TRBD2 few CASSIRLAGGLKRNEQFF TGTGCCAGCAGCATAAGACTAGCGGGGGGGCTAAAGCGCAATGAGCAGTTCTTC
TRBJ1-1 TRBV4-1 . . CASSQVKYRLNTEAFF TGCGCCAGCAGCCAAGTCAAGTACAGATTGAACACTGAAGCTTTCTTT
TRBJ1-1 TRBV29-1 TRBD1 few CSAAYRGRREAFF TGCAGCGCCGCGTACAGGGGGCGGCGTGAAGCTTTCTTT
TRBJ2-7 TRBV11-3 . few CASSLDWGLDYEQYF TGTGCCAGCAGCTTAGACTGGGGGCTCGACTACGAGCAGTACTTC
TRBJ2-1 TRBV7-9 TRBD1 few CASSPRDREYNEQFF TGTGCCAGCAGCCCCCGGGACAGGGAATACAATGAGCAGTTCTTC
TRBJ2-1 TRBV5-6 TRBD1 few CASSPLTGINEQFF TGTGCCAGCAGCCCCTTGACAGGGATCAATGAGCAGTTCTTC
TRBJ2-4 TRBV21-1 . . CASRPDRAPLKNIQYF TGTGCCAGCAGACCCGACAGGGCCCCTCTCAAAAACATTCAGTACTTC
TRBJ2-1 TRBV4-1 TRBD2 . CASSQVVAGAHNEQFF TGCGCCAGCAGCCAAGTAGTAGCGGGGGCACACAATGAGCAGTTCTTC
TRBJ1-1 TRBV15 . . CATSRDRRSEAFF TGTGCCACCAGCAGGGACAGAAGGAGTGAAGCTTTCTTT
TRBJ1-1 TRBV30 . . CAWSTSTALNTEAFF TGTGCCTGGAGTACCTCGACAGCTTTGAACACTGAAGCTTTCTTT
TRBJ2-7 TRBV19 . . CAAGRRPRDEQYF TGTGCCGCCGGGCGGAGGCCCCGCGACGAGCAGTACTTC
TRBJ2-3 TRBV30 . few CACARGTDTQYF TGTGCCTGTGCCCGGGGGACAGATACGCAGTATTTT
TRBJ2-7 TRBV12-3/TRBV12-4 . many CASSFSLGLMHEQYF TGTGCCAGCAGTTTTTCGTTGGGTCTTATGCACGAGCAGTACTTC
TRBJ1-1 TRBV11-3 TRBD1 . CASSFMEGADTEAFF TGTGCCAGCAGCTTTATGGAGGGGGCTGATACTGAAGCTTTCTTT
TRBJ2-7 TRBV20-1 . . CSARRQNSYEQYF TGCAGTGCTCGCCGACAGAACTCCTACGAGCAGTACTTC
TRBJ2-1 TRBV5-5 TRBD1 . CASSLEVRGRRVSYNEQFF TGTGCCAGCAGCTTAGAGGTCAGGGGGCGGCGGGTCTCCTACAATGAGCAGTTCTTC
TRBJ1-2 TRBV5-1 . few CASSAASYGYTF TGCGCCAGCAGCGCGGCCTCCTATGGCTACACCTTC
TRBJ1-2 TRBV7-9 . few CASSLVGGAKGYTF TGTGCCAGCAGCTTAGTGGGGGGGGCGAAAGGCTACACCTTC
TRBJ2-5 TRBV4-1 . few CASSQDGQTQYF TGCGCCAGCAGCCAAGATGGGCAGACCCAGTACTTC
TRBJ2-6 TRBV27 . . CASSLTSSGANVLTF TGTGCCAGCAGTCTAACATCCTCTGGGGCCAACGTCCTGACTTTC